This T cell receptor (beta chain) originates from a study of tumor-infiltrating lymphocytes in primary liver carcinoma. Study-wide background: Patients were both men and women, whose ages ran from 30 to 69 years. Per sample, productive TCRbeta reads numbered roughly 3.5 to 7.5 million, similar across tissue types.

Starting material for RNA and DNA co-extraction consisted of roughly 19-30 mg of unsorted bulk tissue. As to this clonotype: Its antigen is not known. At one end, the junction sequence differs from germline, possibly due to a read error.

Reverse transcription of 450 to 500 ng total RNA with a constant-region primer produced TCR beta cDNA. Slightly modified ARM-PCR, run as three nested multiplex PCR rounds, produced the TCR beta libraries. The first two PCR rounds used TRBV1-TRBV30 primers with a Cbeta primer, roughly 10 cycles each. Each CDR3 protein gets one entry after TCRdb re-called the multiplex PCR reads with MiXCR. In the table there are fewer than 80,000 distinct CDR3 sequences, approximately 62% of which are singletons. The germline CDR1 and CDR2 sequences are ENHRY and SYGVKD. This CDR3 has 16 amino acids. Findings and limits, study-wide: Significantly larger top-250-clone fractions were found in tumors than in blood (p = 0.039). It was tumor-adjacent and tumor-blood pairs that overlapped less than tumor region pairs did.

The sample taken for sequencing was tumor-adjacent normal liver tissue. The source is a man aged 35-49 years with primary liver carcinoma and hepatitis B virus infection. The chain couples TRBV10-3 to TRBJ2-2, with 7 bases that match TRBD1. The CDR3: CAIMGTEGGNTGDLSF. The CDR3 nucleotides are TGCGCCATCATGGGGACAGAAGGTGGGAACACCGGGGACCTGTCTTTT.